This T cell receptor beta chain was documented in a study of cytomegalovirus exposure and HLA in healthy donors (dated by TCRdb to 2016 to 2017). Context from the whole study: According to an earlier analysis of 587 of the donors, 150 million to 200 million T cells yielded 90 million to 130 million unique TCR beta sequences and 276 Gb of sequence data. Among the approximately 400 genotyped donors, approximately 81% belonged to the genetic ancestry cluster associated with self-reported Caucasian donors. An earlier analysis of some 500 of the donors applied high-throughput TCR beta sequencing to assess whether each TCR beta V gene segment acted as functional or pseudogenic. The T cell repertoires of under 750 subjects were profiled by immunosequencing and related to cytomegalovirus serostatus. A later analysis re-examined previously published TCR beta repertoires from just over 650 donors and added high-resolution HLA genotyping to investigate patterns of TCR occurrence. Approximately 300 gigabases of sequencing data and approximately 85 million unique TCR sequences were included in an early release covering about 620 HLA-typed donors. The aim of the study was to test whether cataloging public T cell receptors could identify signatures of past pathogen exposure. Typing coverage differed by locus: A, B, C, DRB1 and DQB1 were typed in roughly 620-630 donors, DQA1 in about 550, DPA1 in roughly 590, and DPB1 in just under 490. On average, around 240,000 unique TCR beta nucleotide sequences were sequenced per donor among 398 genotyped donors of the cohort, with roughly a sixth of those sequences being non-productive. A separate validation cohort of 90 to 150 different subjects was used in addition to the 666-subject first cohort. Four to six DR-DQ haplotypes were handled as single units for association and clustering, since linkage in the cohort was strong. Class I and class II HLA loci were covered by the typing at four-digit resolution. Rather than using new phenotypic data, the later analysis identified candidate immune exposures from TCR beta sequences and from how often those sequences occurred across donors. Genome-wide SNP genotypes for about 60% of the roughly 670 donors were used in a later genetic analysis, which treated that subset as a discovery cohort. To predict cytomegalovirus infection status, the study brought together high-throughput TCR immunosequencing, statistical association of individual TCRs with disease status, and machine learning. Every repertoire in the discovery cohort had been generated on one and the same sequencing platform. Alongside the repertoire data, information on donor age, sex, ethnicity and CMV serostatus was compiled.

The full study reports these points: At a false discovery rate of 0.05, a later analysis linked approximately 18,000 TCR beta sequences to specific HLA alleles. Assigning TCR associations to individual alleles was difficult when HLA alleles, especially DR and DQ, strongly co-occurred. An association between a missense DCLRE1C variant and V-gene and J-gene trimming of TCR beta chains was found in a later genetic analysis and replicated in an independent cohort. Because counts were too low, some 17 rarely observed V segments, including chromosome 9 orphons, were excluded from the earlier analysis of 587 of the donors. According to a later analysis, parvovirus B19, influenza, CMV and Epstein-Barr virus appeared linked to several top co-occurrence clusters. A further reported finding was that TCR beta sequences accurately predicted the HLA-A and HLA-B alleles for most subjects in the first cohort. The classifier was reported to diagnose cytomegalovirus status with high specificity and sensitivity in both the original and validation cohorts. Linkage disequilibrium might explain the correlated functional status among segregating V segments, but an unknown experimental factor could not be excluded. Most TCR sequences were seen in very few donors, while some public TCRs were found in many individuals. In an earlier analysis of around 600 of the donors, most TCR beta V segments were observed in productive rearrangements about 90% or about 30% of the time, broadly matching IMGT annotations. Because the 87-base-pair reads could not distinguish some IMGT-functional V segments, including TRBV6-2 and TRBV6-3, those segments were excluded. The cohort was sequenced for TCR beta chains only, and without alpha or paired-chain data the features that could be detected were limited. In vitro tests confirmed that a few of the cytomegalovirus-associated TCR beta chains recognize cytomegalovirus antigens. According to a later genetic analysis, donors in an Asian-associated ancestry cluster had fewer N-insertions in productive TCRs than the approximately 630-donor mean. According to the authors, the approach could potentially be generalized to other disease states and immunological phenotypes. CMV serostatus was the only immune exposure information available for the cohort. A later analysis found that HLA-associated TCR beta chains were more clonally expanded and had lower generation probabilities than equally common non-associated chains. Presence/absence analyses assumed roughly uniform sequencing depth across donors, an assumption that may not hold. Because HLA typing was unavailable for some donors at each locus, only the typed subset was used in association tests. The sequencing pipeline was judged likely to have produced a cluster of highly shared sequence variants as a technical artifact. The study gave a list of about 170 TCR beta chains associated with cytomegalovirus. According to a later analysis, TCR association rates differed among HLA loci, with DRB1 alleles showing the most associated TCRs and HLA-C alleles showing the fewest. In a later analysis, most CMV-associated TCR beta chains were found to appear HLA-restricted, with HLA associations seemingly driven largely by CMV exposure.

The CDR3 runs 14 residues from the cysteine to the phenylalanine. Here the CDR3 DNA is all that survives: 42 bases in frame from base 1. The germline V gene yields SGDLS for CDR1 and YYNGEE for CDR2. A word on this clone: This clone's antigen is unknown.

The cohort consisted of hundreds of healthy bone marrow donors. At the time of sampling, every cohort member was nominally healthy, though immune exposures that went unrecorded were likely present. The donor was CMV seronegative and belonged to the group of 320 or so seronegative cohort members. A peripheral blood sample was provided by each donor, and peripheral blood mononuclear cells were used for TCR beta sequencing. The Qiagen DNeasy Blood Extraction Kit was used to extract genomic DNA from the blood cell samples. The library relied on the immunoSEQ multiplex PCR assay. For the multiplex PCR, a mixture combining 60 forward primers for TCR Vbeta segments and 13 reverse primers for TCR Jbeta segments was used. The CDR3 region of rearranged TCR beta genes was amplified from genomic DNA with a multiplex PCR assay. On the Illumina HiSeq System, the amplified TCR beta libraries were sequenced as 87-base-pair reads. As for the original processing: A later analysis tallied 70 million to 100 million unique TCR beta chains across the 666 repertoires, and about 12 million of those chains were shared by two or more donors. Raw reads were error-corrected and collapsed into unique sequences by a nearest-neighbor algorithm in which closely related sequences were merged to remove PCR and sequencing errors. Alignment of CDR3 sequences to IMGT reference sequences was used to assign V, D and J gene segments. For a sequence to be retained, a match of at least six nucleotides was required to both a V gene segment and a J gene segment. Rearrangements were classified as productive when the CDR3 lacked stop codons and remained in frame with V and J, and all other rearrangements were classified as non-productive. CDR3 was defined by IMGT convention, running from the second conserved V-encoded cysteine to the conserved J-encoded phenylalanine. In an earlier analysis of just under 600 of the donors, sequences lacking an unambiguous match to a single V gene segment were excluded. In an earlier analysis of 587 of the donors, a V segment was called functional when productive rearrangements were above 56.7%, and segregating when the standard deviation between donors exceeded 5%. A statistical classification framework was built for diagnosing cytomegalovirus status from the catalog of TCR beta chain sequences. In a later analysis, TCR nucleotide sequences were compared against IMGT/GENE-DB human TR gene sequences so that V and J genes could be assigned. A later analysis assigned CDR3 sequences and most-parsimonious VDJ recombination scenarios with the TCRdist pipeline. In a later analysis, every TCR beta chain was defined by the combination of its CDR3 amino acid sequence and its V-gene family, and reads without a unique V-gene family were dropped. As a way to deal with suspected cross-contamination and a sequencing artifact, a later analysis dropped 450 to 600 nucleotide sequences that were highly shared and had low generation probability. For each public chain, a later analysis derived a clonal expansion index from normalized ranks of inferred template counts within each repertoire. A later analysis computed generation probabilities with a VDJ recombination model fitted to out-of-frame rearrangements, and checked the results against IGoR. Hypergeometric tests were used in a later analysis to score TCR-TCR, TCR-HLA and TCR-CMV co-occurrence, with a repertoire-size bias correction applied to the TCR pairs. False discovery rates were estimated in a later analysis by permuting HLA or CMV assignments 20 times. In a later analysis, co-occurring TCRs were grouped using DBSCAN, and TCRdist sequence similarity was added for clustering within HLA-allele-positive subsets. Repertoires with fewer than 30,000 or more than 120,000 public chains were left out of co-occurrence clustering, as were four to six repertoires with anomalous nucleotide sharing. The table was pulled from immuneACCESS by TCRdb, which kept in-frame rearrangements only. Such tables lose some clones; where checked, under half of the loss comes from unresolved V genes, and the rest has no known cause. That table furnishes V, J and clone size, whereas the DNA furnished D and trimming. The sample's table covers approximately 190,000 clones. 6.5% of the sample is in the top ten clones.

This receptor was obtained from a man aged 25 to 40 in good health and CMV-seronegative. Here the chain combines TRBV9 and TRBJ2-5; 9 bases in the middle match TRBD2. The closer fit of TRBJ2-7 to the DNA end suggests the J call may be wrong. Sequences were obtained from PBMCs. CDR3 region: CASSVGGGGYEQYF. The nucleotide sequence reads as follows: TGTGCCAGCAGCGTAGGCGGGGGGGGTTACGAGCAGTACTTC.